These T cell receptor beta chains were read from a single sample in a study of cytomegalovirus exposure and HLA in healthy donors. Only in-frame clones appear in the TCRdb table, and some are missing; sequencing was by immunoSEQ multiplex PCR. Among just under 150,000 clones listed, approximately 86% were seen once. Sequencing used PBMCs. These receptors all stem from a man between 18 and 35 years old in good health and CMV-seropositive. Both conserved end residues are part of each CDR3.

cdr3_aa	v_call	j_call
CAISRDTNEQYF	TRBV10-3	TRBJ2-7
CASSPFTSGKDTQYF	TRBV5-1	TRBJ2-3
CASSLASRGAYEQYF	TRBV7-2	TRBJ2-7
CASSPRGNTGELFF	TRBV7-8	TRBJ2-2
CASSPLPQETQYF	TRBV7-8	TRBJ2-5
CASSFTSGRTGELFF	TRBV7-2	TRBJ2-2
CASSPRDTTPFEAFF	TRBV18	TRBJ1-1
CASSHSYGELFF	TRBV5-4	TRBJ2-2
CASSFGGLAGNYGYTF	TRBV5-6	TRBJ1-2
CATAQGVESPLHF	TRBV28	TRBJ1-6
CASSGGRLAGEDEQYF	TRBV5-1	TRBJ2-7
CASSQIPDRVDGYTF	TRBV19	TRBJ1-2
CASSWTESTGELFF	TRBV28	TRBJ2-2
CASSNRDPHTGELFF	TRBV7-9	TRBJ2-2
CAISAGQDGYEQYF	TRBV10-3	TRBJ2-7
CASSSRAGGTGSYTF	TRBV27	TRBJ1-2
CASSSLAGAYNEQFF	TRBV6-5	TRBJ2-1
CASRMDSLSNQPQHF	TRBV2	TRBJ1-5
CAISTGADPEAFF	TRBV10-3	TRBJ1-1
CASSSGLAGKSYEQYF	TRBV7-2	TRBJ2-7
CASSDPRPPGANYGYTF	TRBV25-1	TRBJ1-2
CASSAQTETFKPRKAFF	TRBV25-1	TRBJ1-1